This T cell receptor (beta chain) is drawn from a study of blood T cells in healthy people across ages. Study conclusions and caveats: Total diversity from one million sequenced T cells was likely underestimated. Per million T cells, the diversity of TCR beta decreased roughly linearly as age advanced.

Next came a second PCR, run for about 6 to 12 cycles, which used a sample-barcoded 5' primer along with a J-beta primer mix. MiXCR, applied by TCRdb to the 5' RACE reads, yields one record per CDR3 protein. The sample shows about 970,000 distinct CDR3 sequences, 51% of them seen only once. CDR3 length: 16 residues. Germline V lookup: CDR1 SQVTM, CDR2 ANQGSEA. The trim removed 0 bases at V and 8 bases at J, leaving 10 bases unmatched. This clonotype was seen a handful of times. Its antigen is as yet unknown. The source is a woman aged 60-75 years in good health. This chain connects TRBV29-1 to TRBJ1-4; 9 positions agree with TRBD1. Sequenced: blood. The CDR3 here is CSVEESLGQGGEKLFF. The CDR3, as DNA: TGCAGCGTTGAAGAATCACTGGGACAGGGCGGAGAAAAACTGTTTTTT.